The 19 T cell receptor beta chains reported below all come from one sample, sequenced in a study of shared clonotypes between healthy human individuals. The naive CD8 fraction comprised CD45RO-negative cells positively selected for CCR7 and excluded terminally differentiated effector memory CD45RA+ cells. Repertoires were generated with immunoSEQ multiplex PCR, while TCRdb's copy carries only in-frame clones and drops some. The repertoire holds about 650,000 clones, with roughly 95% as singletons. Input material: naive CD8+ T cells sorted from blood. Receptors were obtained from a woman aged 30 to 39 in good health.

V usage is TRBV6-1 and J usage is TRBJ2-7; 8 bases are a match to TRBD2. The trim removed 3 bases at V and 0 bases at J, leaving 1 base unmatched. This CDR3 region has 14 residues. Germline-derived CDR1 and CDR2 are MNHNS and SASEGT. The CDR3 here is CASSDSGNSYEQYF. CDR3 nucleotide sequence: TGTGCCAGCAGTGATAGCGGGAACTCCTACGAGCAGTACTTC.

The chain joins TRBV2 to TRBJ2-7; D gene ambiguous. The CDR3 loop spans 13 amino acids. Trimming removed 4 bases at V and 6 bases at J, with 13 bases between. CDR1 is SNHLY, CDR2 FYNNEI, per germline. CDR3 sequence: CASSGHLSGEQYF. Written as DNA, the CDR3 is TGTGCCAGCAGTGGTCATTTATCTGGCGAGCAGTACTTC.

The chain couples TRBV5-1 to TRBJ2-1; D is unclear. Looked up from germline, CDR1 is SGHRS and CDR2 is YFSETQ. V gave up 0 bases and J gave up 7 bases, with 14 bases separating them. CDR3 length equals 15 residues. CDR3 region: CASSLVGNSLNEQFF. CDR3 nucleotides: TGCGCCAGCAGCTTGGTAGGGAACAGCTTGAATGAGCAGTTCTTC. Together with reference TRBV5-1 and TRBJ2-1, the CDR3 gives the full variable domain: KAGVTQTPRYLIKTRGQQVTLSCSPISGHRSVSWYQQTPGQGLQFLFEYFSETQRNKGNFPGRFSGRQFSNSRSEMNVSTLELGDSALYLCASSLVGNSLNEQFFGPGTRLTVL.

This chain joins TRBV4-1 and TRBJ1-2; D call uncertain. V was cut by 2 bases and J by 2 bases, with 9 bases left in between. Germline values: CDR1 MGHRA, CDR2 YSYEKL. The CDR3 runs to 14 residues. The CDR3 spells CASSQRTENYGYTF. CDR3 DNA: TGCGCCAGCAGCCAACGGACGGAAAACTATGGCTACACCTTC.

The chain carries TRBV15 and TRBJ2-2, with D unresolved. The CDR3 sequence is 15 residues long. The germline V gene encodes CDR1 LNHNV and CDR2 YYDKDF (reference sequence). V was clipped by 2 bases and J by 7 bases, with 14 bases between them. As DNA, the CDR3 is TGTGCCACCAGCAGACCCATAACAGACATCGGGGAGCTGTTTTTT. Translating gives CATSRPITDIGELFF.

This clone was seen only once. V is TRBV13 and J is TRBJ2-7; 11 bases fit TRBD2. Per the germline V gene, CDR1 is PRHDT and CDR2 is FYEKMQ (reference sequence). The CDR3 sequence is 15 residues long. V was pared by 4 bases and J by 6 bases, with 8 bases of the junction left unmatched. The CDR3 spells CASSSQLAGVREQYF. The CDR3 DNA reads TGTGCCAGCAGCTCTCAACTAGCGGGAGTCCGCGAGCAGTACTTC.

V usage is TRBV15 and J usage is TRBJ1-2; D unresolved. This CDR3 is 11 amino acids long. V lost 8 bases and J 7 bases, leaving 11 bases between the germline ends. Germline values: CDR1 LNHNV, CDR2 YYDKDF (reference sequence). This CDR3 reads CATGVGVGYTF. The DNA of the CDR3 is TGTGCCACCGGAGTCGGGGTTGGCTACACCTTC. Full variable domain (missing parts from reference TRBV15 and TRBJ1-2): DAMVIQNPRYQVTQFGKPVTLSCSQTLNHNVMYWYQQKSSQAPKLLFHYYDKDFNNEADTPDNFQSRRPNTSFCFLDIRSPGLGDTAMYLCATGVGVGYTFGSGTRLTVV.

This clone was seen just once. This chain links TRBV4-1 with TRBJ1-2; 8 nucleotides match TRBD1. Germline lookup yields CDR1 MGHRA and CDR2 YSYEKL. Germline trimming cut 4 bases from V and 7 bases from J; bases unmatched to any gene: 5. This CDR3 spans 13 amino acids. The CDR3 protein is CASSPGTGGGYTF. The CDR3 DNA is TGCGCCAGCAGCCCCGGTACAGGGGGTGGCTACACCTTC.

Written as DNA, the CDR3 is TGTGCCAGCAGCTTGGCGGCGGGAATCTACAATGAGCAGTTCTTC. As protein: CASSLAAGIYNEQFF. V is TRBV5-4 and J is TRBJ2-1; D is perhaps TRBD2 (6 bases). The CDR3 sequence is 15 residues long. Trimming shortened V by 0 bases and J by 3 bases, and 10 bases separated the two germline ends. CDR1 and CDR2 from the germline V gene are SGHNT and YYREEE (reference sequence).

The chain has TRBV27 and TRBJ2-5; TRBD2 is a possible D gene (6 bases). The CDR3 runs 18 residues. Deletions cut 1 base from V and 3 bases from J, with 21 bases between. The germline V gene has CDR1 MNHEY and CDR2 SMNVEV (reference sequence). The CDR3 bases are TGTGCCAGCAGTTTATGGTCCCCGACTAGAGAGGGGAAAGAGACCCAGTACTTC. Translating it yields CASSLWSPTREGKETQYF.

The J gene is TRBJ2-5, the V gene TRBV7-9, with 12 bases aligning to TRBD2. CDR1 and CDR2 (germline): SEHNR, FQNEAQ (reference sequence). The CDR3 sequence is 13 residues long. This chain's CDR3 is CAELTSGSETQYF. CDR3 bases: TGTGCGGAACTGACTAGCGGGAGTGAGACCCAGTACTTC.

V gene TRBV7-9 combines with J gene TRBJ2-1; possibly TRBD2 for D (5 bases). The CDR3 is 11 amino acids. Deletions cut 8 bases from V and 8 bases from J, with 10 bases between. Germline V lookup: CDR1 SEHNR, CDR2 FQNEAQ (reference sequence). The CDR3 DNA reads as TGTGCCAGCCTAGCCTCCCATGAGCAGTTCTTC. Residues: CASLASHEQFF.

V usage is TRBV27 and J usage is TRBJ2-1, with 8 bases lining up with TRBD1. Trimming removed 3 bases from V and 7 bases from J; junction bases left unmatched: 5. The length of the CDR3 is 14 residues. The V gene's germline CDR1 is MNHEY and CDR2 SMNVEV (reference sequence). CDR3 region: CASSFPGGRNEQFF. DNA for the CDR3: TGTGCCAGCAGTTTTCCAGGGGGCCGGAATGAGCAGTTCTTC.

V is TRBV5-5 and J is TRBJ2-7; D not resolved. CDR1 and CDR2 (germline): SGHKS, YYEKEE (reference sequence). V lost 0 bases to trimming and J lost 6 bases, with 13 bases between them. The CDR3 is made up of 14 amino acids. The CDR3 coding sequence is TGTGCCAGCAGCTTGGGGGCCATACTCTCCGAGCAGTACTTC. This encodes CASSLGAILSEQYF. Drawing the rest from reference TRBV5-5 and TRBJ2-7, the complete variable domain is DAGVTQSPTHLIKTRGQQVTLRCSPISGHKSVSWYQQVLGQGPQFIFQYYEKEERGRGNFPDRFSARQFPNYSSELNVNALLLGDSALYLCASSLGAILSEQYFGPGTRLTVT.

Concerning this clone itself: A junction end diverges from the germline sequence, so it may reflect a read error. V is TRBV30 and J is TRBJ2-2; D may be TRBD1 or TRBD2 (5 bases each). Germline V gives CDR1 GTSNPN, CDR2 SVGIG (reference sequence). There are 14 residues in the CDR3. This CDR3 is CAWSFGAGTGKLFF. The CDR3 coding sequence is TGTGCCTGGAGTTTCGGGGCAGGCACCGGGAAGCTGTTTTTT. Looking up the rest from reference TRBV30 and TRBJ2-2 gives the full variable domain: SQTIHQWPATLVQPVGSPLSLECTVEGTSNPNLYWYRQAAGRGLQLLFYSVGIGQISSEVPQNLSASRPQDRQFILSSKKLLLSDSGFYLCAWSFGAGTGKLFFGEGSRLTVL.

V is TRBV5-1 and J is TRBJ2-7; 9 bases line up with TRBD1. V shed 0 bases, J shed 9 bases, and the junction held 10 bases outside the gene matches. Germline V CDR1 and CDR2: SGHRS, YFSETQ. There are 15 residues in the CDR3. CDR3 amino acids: CASSLEPGQGVVQYF. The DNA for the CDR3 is TGCGCCAGCAGCTTGGAGCCGGGACAGGGTGTAGTGCAGTACTTC.

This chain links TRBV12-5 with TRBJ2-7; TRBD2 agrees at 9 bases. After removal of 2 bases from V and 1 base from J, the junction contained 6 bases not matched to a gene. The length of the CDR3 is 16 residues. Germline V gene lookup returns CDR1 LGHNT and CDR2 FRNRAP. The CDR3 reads CASGLLAGAPSYEQYF. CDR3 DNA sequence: TGTGCTAGTGGTTTGTTAGCGGGAGCCCCGTCCTACGAGCAGTACTTC.

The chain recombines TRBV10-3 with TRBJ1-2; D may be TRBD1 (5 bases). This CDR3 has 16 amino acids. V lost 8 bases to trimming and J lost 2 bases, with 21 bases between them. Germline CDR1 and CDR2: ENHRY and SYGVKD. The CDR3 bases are TGTGCCATCGGAGGGACGTGGCCGGAGGGGAACTATGGCTACACCTTC. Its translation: CAIGGTWPEGNYGYTF.

The CDR3 DNA is TGTGCCAGCAGTCGTCCCCTCGAGCTGTCCTACAATGAGCAGTTCTTC. It translates to CASSRPLELSYNEQFF. The V call is TRBV28, the J call TRBJ2-1; D unclear. The CDR3 totals 16 residues. Trimming stripped 5 bases from V and 1 base from J, with 15 bases between. CDR1 and CDR2 from the germline V gene are MDHEN and SYDVKM.